This T cell receptor (beta chain) was sequenced for a study of blood T cell repertoires in COVID-19. Study overall: Italy, Spain and the United States were the sources of the convalescent and acute COVID-19 samples. PBMCs, B-cell-depleted T cells, or T cells were the source of the cDNA or gDNA that made up the material.

Only one count was recorded for this clone. Per the authors' pipeline: Reference gene primers were amplified, and this amplification served to estimate nucleated cell counts. TCRdb's copy holds only in-frame clones and misses some; the assay was immunoSEQ multiplex PCR. That table furnishes V, J and clone size, whereas the DNA furnished D and trimming. The table records approximately 150,000 clones, around 90% of them present only once. V lost 5 bases to trimming and J lost 2 bases; unmatched junction nucleotides: 8. The CDR3 runs to 16 residues. The germline V gene has CDR1 MNHEY and CDR2 SMNVEV (reference sequence).

The receptor was isolated from a human donor in a cohort sampled during active COVID-19. The sequencing sample was made of peripheral blood. The rearrangement links TRBV27 to TRBJ1-2; 10 bases match TRBD1. The CDR3 reads CASSLRDRGANYGYTF. For the CDR3, the DNA is TGTGCCAGCAGTCTTCGGGACAGGGGAGCCAACTATGGCTACACCTTC.